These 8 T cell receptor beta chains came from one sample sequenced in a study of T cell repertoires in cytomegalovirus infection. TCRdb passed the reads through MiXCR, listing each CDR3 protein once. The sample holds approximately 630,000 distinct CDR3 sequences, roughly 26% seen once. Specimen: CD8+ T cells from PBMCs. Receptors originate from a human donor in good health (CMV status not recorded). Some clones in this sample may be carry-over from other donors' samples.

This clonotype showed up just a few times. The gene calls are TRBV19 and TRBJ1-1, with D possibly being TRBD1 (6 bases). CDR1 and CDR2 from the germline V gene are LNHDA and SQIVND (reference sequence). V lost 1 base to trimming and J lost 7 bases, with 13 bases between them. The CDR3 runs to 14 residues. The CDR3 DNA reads TGTGCCAGTAGTATAGGTCAGGGGTATATTGAAGCTTTCTTT. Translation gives CASSIGQGYIEAFF.

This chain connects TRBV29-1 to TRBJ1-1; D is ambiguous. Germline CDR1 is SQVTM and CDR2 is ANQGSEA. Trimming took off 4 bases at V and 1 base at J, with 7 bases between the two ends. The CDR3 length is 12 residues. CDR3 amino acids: CSVVAGNTEAFF. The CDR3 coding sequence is TGCAGCGTTGTGGCCGGGAACACTGAAGCTTTCTTT.

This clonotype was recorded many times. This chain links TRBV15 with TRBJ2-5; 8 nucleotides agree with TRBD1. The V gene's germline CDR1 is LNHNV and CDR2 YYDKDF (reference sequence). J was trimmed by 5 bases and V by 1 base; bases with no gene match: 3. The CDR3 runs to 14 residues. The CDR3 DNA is TGTGCCACCAGCAGAGGGACAGGGCTGGAGACCCAGTACTTC. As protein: CATSRGTGLETQYF.

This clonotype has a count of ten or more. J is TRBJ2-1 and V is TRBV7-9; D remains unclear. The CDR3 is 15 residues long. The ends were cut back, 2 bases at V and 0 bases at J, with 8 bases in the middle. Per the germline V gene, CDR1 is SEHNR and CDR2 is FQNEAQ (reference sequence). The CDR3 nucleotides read TGTGCCAGCAGCTTAATACTGAGCTCCTACAATGAGCAGTTCTTC. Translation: CASSLILSSYNEQFF.

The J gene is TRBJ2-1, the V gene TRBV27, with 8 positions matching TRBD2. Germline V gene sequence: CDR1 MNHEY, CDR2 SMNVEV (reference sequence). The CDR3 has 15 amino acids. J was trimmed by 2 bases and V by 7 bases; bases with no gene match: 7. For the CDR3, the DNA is TGTGCCAGCACCCTCGACGGGGGGGCCTACAATGAGCAGTTCTTC. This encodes CASTLDGGAYNEQFF.

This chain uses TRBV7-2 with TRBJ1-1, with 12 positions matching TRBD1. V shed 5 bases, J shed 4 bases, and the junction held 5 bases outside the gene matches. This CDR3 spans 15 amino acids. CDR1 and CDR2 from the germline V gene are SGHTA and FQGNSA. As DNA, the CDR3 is TGTGCCAGCAGCATATTGGGACAGGGGGCCACTGAAGCTTTCTTT. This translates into CASSILGQGATEAFF.

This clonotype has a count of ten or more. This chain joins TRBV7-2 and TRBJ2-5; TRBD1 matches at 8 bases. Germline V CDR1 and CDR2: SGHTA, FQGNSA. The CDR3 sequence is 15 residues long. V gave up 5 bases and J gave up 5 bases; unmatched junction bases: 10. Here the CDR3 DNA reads TGTGCCAGCAGCGCGGGACAGGCGGGCGAGGAGACCCAGTACTTC. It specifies CASSAGQAGEETQYF.

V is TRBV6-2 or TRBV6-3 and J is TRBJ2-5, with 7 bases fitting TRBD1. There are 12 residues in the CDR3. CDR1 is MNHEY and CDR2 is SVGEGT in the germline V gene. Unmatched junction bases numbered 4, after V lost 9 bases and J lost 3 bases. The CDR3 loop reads CASRQGEETQYF. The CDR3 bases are TGTGCCAGTAGACAGGGAGAAGAGACCCAGTACTTC.